This TCR beta chain was observed in a study of T cells after yellow fever vaccination. A single record per CDR3 protein comes from TCRdb applying MiXCR to the 5' RACE reads. The sample yields around 320,000 distinct CDR3 sequences, around 4.3% seen once. This clonotype occurred many times. Per the germline V gene, CDR1 is KGHSH and CDR2 is LQKENI. The CDR3 loop spans 15 amino acids. Trimming removed 3 bases from V and 2 bases from J, with 13 bases in between. This sequence originates from a man aged 18 to 30 who received the YFV17D yellow fever vaccine. V and J are TRBV18 and TRBJ1-2, with a tentative D call TRBD1 (5 bases). Sample: PBMCs, taken 15 days after the yellow fever booster vaccination. The CDR3 is CASSPSQDLNYGYTF. The DNA of the CDR3 is TGTGCCAGCTCACCGTCACAGGACCTAAACTATGGCTACACCTTC.